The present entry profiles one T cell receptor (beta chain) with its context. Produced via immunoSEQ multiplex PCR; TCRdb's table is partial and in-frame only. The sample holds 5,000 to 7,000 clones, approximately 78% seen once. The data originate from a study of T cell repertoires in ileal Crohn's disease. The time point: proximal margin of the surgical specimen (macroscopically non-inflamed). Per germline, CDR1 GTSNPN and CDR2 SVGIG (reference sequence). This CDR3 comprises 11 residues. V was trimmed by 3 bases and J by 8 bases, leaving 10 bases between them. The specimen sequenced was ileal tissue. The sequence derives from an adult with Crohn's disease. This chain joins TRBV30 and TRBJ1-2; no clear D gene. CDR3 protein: CAWSVKWGYTF. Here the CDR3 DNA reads TGTGCCTGGAGCGTTAAATGGGGCTACACCTTC. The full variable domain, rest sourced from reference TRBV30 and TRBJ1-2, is SQTIHQWPATLVQPVGSPLSLECTVEGTSNPNLYWYRQAAGRGLQLLFYSVGIGQISSEVPQNLSASRPQDRQFILSSKKLLLSDSGFYLCAWSVKWGYTFGSGTRLTVV.